This TCR beta chain was sequenced in a study of spatial heterogeneity in lung cancer. Study-level background: On average, each unique TCR and UMI combination appeared more than ten times in raw reads.

Noted time point: sample taken at primary tumor resection. The cohort: over 65 early-stage, untreated non-small cell lung cancer patients. Unsorted whole RNA from tumor, nontumor lung or frozen PBMC underwent sequencing. Germline CDR1 SGHAT, CDR2 FQNNGV. V was trimmed by 5 bases and J by 7 bases, leaving 14 bases between them. CDR3 length: 13 residues. TCRdb reanalysed the 5' RACE reads using MiXCR and keeps one entry per CDR3 protein. The sample has roughly 6,100 distinct CDR3 sequences, around an eighth seen once. In its sample, this clonotype was seen many times. This clonotype was obtained from a female donor with early-stage non-small cell lung cancer. Source: normal lung tissue next to the tumor, taken at surgery. V usage is TRBV11-2 and J usage is TRBJ2-5; no firm D call. Written as DNA, the CDR3 is TGTGCCAGCAGCCCCCCGAACCTAGGGACCCAGTACTTC. Protein: CASSPPNLGTQYF.